These T cell receptor beta chains were read from a single sample in a study of shared clonotypes between healthy human individuals. The assay was immunoSEQ multiplex PCR, and TCRdb's table has in-frame clones only and misses some. The table lists around 2,000,000 clones, just under 95% of them singletons. Sequencing was performed on naive CD8+ T cells sorted from blood. All receptors derive from a man aged 18 to 30 in good health. CDR3s include the opening cysteine and the closing phenylalanine or tryptophan. A D gene is named only where the DNA matches it firmly.

TRBJ2-7	NA	TRBV27	CASSLDRTFSYEQYF
TRBJ2-5	NA	TRBV5-1	CASSLAIGQETQYF
TRBJ1-4	NA	TRBV5-1	CASSLVGGFLATNEKLFF
TRBJ2-3	NA	TRBV19	CASSIVEGADTQYF
TRBJ2-3	NA	TRBV27	CASSLGGHFTDTQYF
TRBJ2-2	NA	TRBV14	CASSPGTNTGELFF
TRBJ2-4	NA	TRBV11-2	CASTTNKNIQYF
TRBJ2-6	TRBD1	TRBV6-1	CASSEMTGVSGANVLTF
TRBJ1-1	NA	TRBV9	CASSVDPTPGHSNTEAFF
TRBJ1-1	NA	TRBV5-1	CASSLGTAHTEAFF